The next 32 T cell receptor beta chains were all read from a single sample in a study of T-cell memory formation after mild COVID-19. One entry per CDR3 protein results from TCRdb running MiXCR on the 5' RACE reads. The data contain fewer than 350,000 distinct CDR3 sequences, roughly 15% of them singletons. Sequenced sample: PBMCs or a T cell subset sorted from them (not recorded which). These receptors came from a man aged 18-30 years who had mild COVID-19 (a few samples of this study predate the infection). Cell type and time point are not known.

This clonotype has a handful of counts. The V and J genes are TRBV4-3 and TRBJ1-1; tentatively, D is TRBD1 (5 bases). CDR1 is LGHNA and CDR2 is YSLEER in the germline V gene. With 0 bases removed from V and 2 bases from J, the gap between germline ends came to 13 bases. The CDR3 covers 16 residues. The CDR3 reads CASSQDINRFNTEAFF. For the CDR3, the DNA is TGCGCCAGCAGCCAAGATATAAACAGGTTCAACACTGAAGCTTTCTTT.

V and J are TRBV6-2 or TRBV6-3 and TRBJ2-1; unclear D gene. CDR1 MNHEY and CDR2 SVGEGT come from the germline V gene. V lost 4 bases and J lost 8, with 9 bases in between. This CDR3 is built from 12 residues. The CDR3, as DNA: TGTGCCAGCAGTTGGAGCAAGTATGAGCAGTTCTTC. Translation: CASSWSKYEQFF.

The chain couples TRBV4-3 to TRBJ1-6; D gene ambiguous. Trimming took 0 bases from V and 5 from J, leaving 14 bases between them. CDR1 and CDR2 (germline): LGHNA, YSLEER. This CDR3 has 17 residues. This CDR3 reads CASSQDTWRGDNSPLHF. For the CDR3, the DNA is TGCGCCAGCAGCCAAGATACCTGGCGCGGCGATAATTCACCCCTCCACTTT.

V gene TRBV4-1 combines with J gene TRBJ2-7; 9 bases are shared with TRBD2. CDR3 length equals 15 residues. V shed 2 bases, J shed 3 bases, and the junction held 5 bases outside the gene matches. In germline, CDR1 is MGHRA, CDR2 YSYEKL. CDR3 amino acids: CASSQRAGGLYEQYV. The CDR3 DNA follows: TGCGCCAGCAGCCAAAGGGCGGGGGGGCTCTACGAGCAGTACGTC.

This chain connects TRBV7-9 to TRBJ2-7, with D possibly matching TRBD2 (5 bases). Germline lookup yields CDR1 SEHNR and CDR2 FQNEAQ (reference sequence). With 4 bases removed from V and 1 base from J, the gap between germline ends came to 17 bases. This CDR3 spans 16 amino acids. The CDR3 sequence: CASSSLAAGPSYEQYF. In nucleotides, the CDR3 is TGTGCCAGCAGCTCCCTCGCGGCGGGTCCGTCCTACGAGCAGTACTTC.

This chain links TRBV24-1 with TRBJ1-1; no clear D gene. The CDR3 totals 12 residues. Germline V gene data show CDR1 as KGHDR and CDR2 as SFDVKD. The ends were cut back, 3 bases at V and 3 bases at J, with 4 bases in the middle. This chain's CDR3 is CATSDGDTEAFF. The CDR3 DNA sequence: TGTGCCACCAGTGATGGGGACACTGAAGCTTTCTTT.

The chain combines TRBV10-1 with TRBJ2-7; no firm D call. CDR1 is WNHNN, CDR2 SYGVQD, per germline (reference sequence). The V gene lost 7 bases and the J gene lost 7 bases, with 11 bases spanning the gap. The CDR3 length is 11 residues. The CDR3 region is CASTRIVEQYF. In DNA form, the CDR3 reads TGCGCCAGCACCAGGATCGTGGAGCAGTACTTC.

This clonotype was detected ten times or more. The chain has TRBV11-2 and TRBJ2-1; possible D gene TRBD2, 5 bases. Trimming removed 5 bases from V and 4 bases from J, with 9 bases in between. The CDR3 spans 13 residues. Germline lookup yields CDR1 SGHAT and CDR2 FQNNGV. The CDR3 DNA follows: TGTGCCAGCAGCCCCGGACTTTACAATGAGCAGTTCTTC. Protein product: CASSPGLYNEQFF.

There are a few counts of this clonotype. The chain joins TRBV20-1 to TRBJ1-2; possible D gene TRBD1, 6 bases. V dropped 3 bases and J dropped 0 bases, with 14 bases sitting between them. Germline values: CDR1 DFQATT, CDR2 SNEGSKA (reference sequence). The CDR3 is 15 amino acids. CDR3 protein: CSARGGQVSNYGYTF. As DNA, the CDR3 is TGCAGTGCTAGGGGGGGACAAGTTTCTAACTATGGCTACACCTTC.

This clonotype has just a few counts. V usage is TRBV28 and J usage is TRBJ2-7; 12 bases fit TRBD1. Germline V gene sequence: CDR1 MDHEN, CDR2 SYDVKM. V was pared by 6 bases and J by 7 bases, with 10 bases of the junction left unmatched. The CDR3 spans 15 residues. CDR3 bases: TGTGCCAGCAGGACACCGGGACAGGGGGCGAAAGAGCAGTACGTC. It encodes CASRTPGQGAKEQYV.

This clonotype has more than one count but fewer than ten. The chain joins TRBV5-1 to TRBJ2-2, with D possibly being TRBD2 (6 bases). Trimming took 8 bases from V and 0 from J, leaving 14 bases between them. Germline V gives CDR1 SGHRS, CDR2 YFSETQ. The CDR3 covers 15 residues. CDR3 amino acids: CASQPGGTNTGELFF. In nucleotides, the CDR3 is TGCGCCAGTCAACCTGGGGGGACGAACACCGGGGAGCTGTTTTTT.

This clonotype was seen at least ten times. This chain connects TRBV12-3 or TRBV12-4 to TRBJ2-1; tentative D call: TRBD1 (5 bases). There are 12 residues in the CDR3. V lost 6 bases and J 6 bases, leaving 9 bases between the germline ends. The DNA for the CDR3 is TGTGCCAGCAGCCCCCAGGGCAATGAGCAGTTCTTC. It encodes CASSPQGNEQFF.

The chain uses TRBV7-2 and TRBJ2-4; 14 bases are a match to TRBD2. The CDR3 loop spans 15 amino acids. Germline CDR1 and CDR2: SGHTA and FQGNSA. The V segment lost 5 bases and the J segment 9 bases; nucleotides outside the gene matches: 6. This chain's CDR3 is CASSEGLAGAVIQYF. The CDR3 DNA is TGTGCCAGCAGCGAGGGACTAGCGGGGGCCGTCATTCAGTACTTC.

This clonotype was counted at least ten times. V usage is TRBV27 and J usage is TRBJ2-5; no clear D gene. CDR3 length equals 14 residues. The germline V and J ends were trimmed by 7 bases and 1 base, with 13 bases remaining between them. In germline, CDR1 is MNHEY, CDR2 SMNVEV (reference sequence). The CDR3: CASKTMAVQETQYF. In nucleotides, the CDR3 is TGTGCCAGCAAAACGATGGCAGTCCAAGAGACCCAGTACTTC.

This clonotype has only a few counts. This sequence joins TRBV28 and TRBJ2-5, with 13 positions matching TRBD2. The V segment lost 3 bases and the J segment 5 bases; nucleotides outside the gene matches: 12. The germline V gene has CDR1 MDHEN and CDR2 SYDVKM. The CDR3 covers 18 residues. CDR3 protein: CASSFGTSGETPFETQYF. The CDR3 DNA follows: TGTGCCAGCAGTTTTGGGACTAGCGGGGAAACCCCGTTTGAGACCCAGTACTTC.

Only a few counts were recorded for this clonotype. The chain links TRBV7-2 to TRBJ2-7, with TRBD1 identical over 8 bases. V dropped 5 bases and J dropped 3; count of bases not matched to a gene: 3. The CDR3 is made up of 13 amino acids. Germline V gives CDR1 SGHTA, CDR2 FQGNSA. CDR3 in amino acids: CASSRDRFYEQYV. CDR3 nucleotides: TGTGCCAGCAGCCGGGACAGGTTCTACGAGCAGTACGTC.

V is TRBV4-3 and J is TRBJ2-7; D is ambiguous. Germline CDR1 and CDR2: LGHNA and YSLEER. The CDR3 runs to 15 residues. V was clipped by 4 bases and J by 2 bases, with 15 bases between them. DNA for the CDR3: TGCGCCAGCAGCCGTACCGACATTGGGCCCTACGAGCAGTACTTC. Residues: CASSRTDIGPYEQYF.

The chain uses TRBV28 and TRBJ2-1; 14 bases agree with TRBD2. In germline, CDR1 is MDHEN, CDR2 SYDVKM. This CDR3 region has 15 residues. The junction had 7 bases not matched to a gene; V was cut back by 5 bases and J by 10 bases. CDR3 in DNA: TGTGCCAGCAGTCCGCTTGGGACTAGCGGGGGAGAGCAGTTCTTC. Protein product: CASSPLGTSGGEQFF.

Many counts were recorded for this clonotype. CDR3 nucleotide sequence: TGTGCCAGCAGTTTCGTATTAAGAGATACGCAGTATTTT. It codes for CASSFVLRDTQYF. The chain carries TRBV12-3 or TRBV12-4 and TRBJ2-3; unclear D gene. V was clipped by 3 bases and J by 5 bases, with 9 bases between them. The CDR3 consists of 13 residues.

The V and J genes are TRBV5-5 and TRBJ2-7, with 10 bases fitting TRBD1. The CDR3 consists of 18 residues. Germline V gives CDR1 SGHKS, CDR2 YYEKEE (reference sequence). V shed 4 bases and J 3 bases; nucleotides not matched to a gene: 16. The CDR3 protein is CASSLLGQGTPSDYEQYV. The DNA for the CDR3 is TGTGCCAGCAGCCTCTTGGGACAGGGGACCCCATCAGACTACGAGCAGTACGTC.

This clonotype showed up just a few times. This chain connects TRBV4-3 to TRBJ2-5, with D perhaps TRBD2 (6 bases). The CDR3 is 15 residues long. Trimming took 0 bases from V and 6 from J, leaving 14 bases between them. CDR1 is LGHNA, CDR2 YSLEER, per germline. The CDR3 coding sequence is TGCGCCAGCAGCCAAGATTGGGGAGGTAGAAAGACCCAGTACTTC. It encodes CASSQDWGGRKTQYF.

CDR3 amino acids: CASSYRGQQPQHF. The CDR3 nucleotides are TGTGCCAGCAGCTACAGGGGACAACAGCCCCAGCATTTT. The rearrangement links TRBV6-2 or TRBV6-3 to TRBJ1-5; TRBD1 matches at 7 bases. This CDR3 has 13 residues. V lost 6 bases to trimming and J lost 7 bases; unmatched junction nucleotides: 6. The germline V gene encodes CDR1 MNHEY and CDR2 SVGEGT.

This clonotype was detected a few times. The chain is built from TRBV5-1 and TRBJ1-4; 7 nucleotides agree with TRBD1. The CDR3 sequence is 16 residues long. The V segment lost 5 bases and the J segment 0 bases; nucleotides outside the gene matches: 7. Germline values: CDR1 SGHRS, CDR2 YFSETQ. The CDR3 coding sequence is TGCGCCAGCAGTCCTTGGACAGGATCAACTAATGAAAAACTGTTTTTT. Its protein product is CASSPWTGSTNEKLFF.

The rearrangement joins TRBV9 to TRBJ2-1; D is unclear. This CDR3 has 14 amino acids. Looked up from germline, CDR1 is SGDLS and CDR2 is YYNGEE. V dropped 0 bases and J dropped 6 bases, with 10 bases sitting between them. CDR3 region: CASSVGVLGNEQFF. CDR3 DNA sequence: TGTGCCAGCAGCGTAGGGGTTCTGGGCAATGAGCAGTTCTTC.

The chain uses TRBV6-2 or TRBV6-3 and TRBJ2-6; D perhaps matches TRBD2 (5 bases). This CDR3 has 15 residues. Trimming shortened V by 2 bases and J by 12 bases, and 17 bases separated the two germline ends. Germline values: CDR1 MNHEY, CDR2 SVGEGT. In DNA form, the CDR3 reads TGTGCCAGCAGTTACGGTCCTGTGAGCCGGGGCGTCCTGACTTTC. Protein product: CASSYGPVSRGVLTF.

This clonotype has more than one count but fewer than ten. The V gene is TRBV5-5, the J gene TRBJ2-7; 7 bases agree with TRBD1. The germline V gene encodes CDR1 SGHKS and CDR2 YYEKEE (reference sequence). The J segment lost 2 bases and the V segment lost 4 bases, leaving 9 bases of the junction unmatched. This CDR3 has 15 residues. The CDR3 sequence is CASSRLGQVAYEQYV. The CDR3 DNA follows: TGTGCCAGCAGCCGCCTCGGACAGGTTGCCTACGAGCAGTACGTC.

CDR3 bases: TGTGCCAGCAGTTACAGGGGGGAAAATGAAAAACTGTTTTTT. Its protein is CASSYRGENEKLFF. The genes are TRBV6-6 and TRBJ1-4; possibly TRBD1 for D (6 bases). This CDR3 region has 14 residues. V lost 2 bases and J 5 bases, leaving 9 bases between the germline ends. Per the germline V gene, CDR1 is MNHNY and CDR2 is SVGAGI (reference sequence).

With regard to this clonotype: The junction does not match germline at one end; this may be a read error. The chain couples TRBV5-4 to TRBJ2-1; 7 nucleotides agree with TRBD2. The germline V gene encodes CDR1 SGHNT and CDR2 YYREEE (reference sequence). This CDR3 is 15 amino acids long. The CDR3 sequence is CASRLAGDRPREQFF. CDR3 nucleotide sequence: TGTGCCAGCAGATTGGCGGGGGACCGCCCTCGGGAGCAGTTCTTC.

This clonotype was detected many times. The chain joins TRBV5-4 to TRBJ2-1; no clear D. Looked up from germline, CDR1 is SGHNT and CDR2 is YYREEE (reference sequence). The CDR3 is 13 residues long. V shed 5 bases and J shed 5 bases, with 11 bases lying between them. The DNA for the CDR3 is TGTGCCAGCAGGCTCCGAGTCGACAATGAGCAGTTCTTC. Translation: CASRLRVDNEQFF. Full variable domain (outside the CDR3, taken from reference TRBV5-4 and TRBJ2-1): ETGVTQSPTHLIKTRGQQVTLRCSSQSGHNTVSWYQQALGQGPQFIFQYYREEENGRGNFPPRFSGLQFPNYSSELNVNALELDDSALYLCASRLRVDNEQFFGPGTRLTVL.

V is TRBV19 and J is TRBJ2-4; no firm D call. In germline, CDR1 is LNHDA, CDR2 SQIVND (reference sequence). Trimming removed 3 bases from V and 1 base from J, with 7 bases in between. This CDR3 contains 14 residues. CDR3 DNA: TGTGCCAGTAGTATCCCTGCGGCCAAAAACATTCAGTACTTC. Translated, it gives CASSIPAAKNIQYF.

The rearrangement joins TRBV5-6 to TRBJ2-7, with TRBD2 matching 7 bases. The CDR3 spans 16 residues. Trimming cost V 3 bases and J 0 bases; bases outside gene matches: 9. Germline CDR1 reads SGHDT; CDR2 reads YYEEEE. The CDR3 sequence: CASSSAGGISSYEQYF. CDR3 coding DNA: TGTGCCAGCAGCTCCGCCGGGGGGATAAGCTCCTACGAGCAGTACTTC.

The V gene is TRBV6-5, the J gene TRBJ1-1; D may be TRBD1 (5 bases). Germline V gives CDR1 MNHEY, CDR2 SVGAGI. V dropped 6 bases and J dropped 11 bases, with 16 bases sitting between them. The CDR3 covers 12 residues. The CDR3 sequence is CASRSVPGRAFF. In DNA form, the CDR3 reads TGTGCCAGCAGGTCGGTTCCAGGGAGGGCTTTCTTT.